This T cell receptor (beta chain) was sequenced in a study of cytomegalovirus exposure and HLA in healthy donors. The germline gives CDR1 SQVTM, CDR2 ANQGSEA. Germline trimming cut 6 bases from V and 4 bases from J; bases unmatched to any gene: 3. The CDR3 consists of 13 residues. It was with 60 Vbeta and 13 Jbeta primers that the PCR ran. Method: immunoSEQ multiplex PCR; TCRdb's copy keeps in-frame clones and lacks some. In the table there are under 150,000 clones, over 70% of which are singletons. This clone showed up just a few times. Its matching antigen is unknown. Study results and limitations: Later analysis indicated greater clonal expansion among HLA-associated TCR beta chains than among equally common other chains. The CMV antigen specificity of three CMV-associated chains was confirmed through in vitro analysis. There were several of the most significant clusters that appeared linked to common viral pathogens in a later analysis.

The source of this sequence is a male donor in good health and CMV-seronegative. Sequenced sample: PBMCs. J is TRBJ1-4 and V is TRBV29-1; 9 bases align to TRBD1. CDR3 in amino acids: CSVLTGGNEKLFF. The CDR3 DNA sequence: TGCAGCGTCCTGACAGGGGGTAATGAAAAACTGTTTTTT.